This paragraph reports one T cell receptor (beta chain). Cycle 7 day 1, cycle 4 day 1, and baseline were the timepoints at which blood was sampled. The sample originates from a study of OX40 agonist ivuxolimab in advanced cancers. Method: immunoSEQ multiplex PCR; TCRdb's copy keeps in-frame clones and lacks some. Here the sample spans tens of thousands of clones, approximately 86% being singletons. This CDR3 has 15 residues. With 0 bases removed from V and 2 bases from J, the gap between germline ends came to 10 bases. Germline V gene sequence: CDR1 SGHRS, CDR2 YFSETQ. The origin of this receptor is an adult with an advanced solid tumor such as melanoma, head and neck, liver or kidney cancer. V is TRBV5-1 and J is TRBJ2-3, with D hard to call. Here the sequenced sample was CD4+ or CD8+ T cells sorted from blood, taken in a trial of the OX40 agonist ivuxolimab. The CDR3 nucleotides are TGCGCCAGCAGCTTGGATGGTTGGTCCACAGATACGCAGTATTTT. Translated: CASSLDGWSTDTQYF.